The rows below give T cell receptor beta chains drawn from one sample of a study of siplizumab effects on memory and regulatory T cells. No cognate antigen is known for these TCRs. TCRdb keeps only in-frame clones here, not all; method: immunoSEQ multiplex PCR. The table shows about 9,900 clones, with around 40% occurring only once. Sequenced input: CFSE-low (dividing) CD4+ T cells sorted from an allogeneic mixed lymphocyte reaction. Every receptor here comes from a human donor in good health; the cells came from an allogeneic mixed lymphocyte reaction. Each CDR3 is given with its conserved first and last residue. A D gene is named only where the DNA matches it firmly. Rows may omit the clone size; those that give it use once, few, many or a size class.

clone size: few
V gene: TRBV28
D gene: TRBD1
J gene: TRBJ2-5
CDR3 protein: CASIQGTAQETQYF
CDR3 DNA: TGTGCCAGCATACAAGGGACAGCTCAAGAGACCCAGTACTTC

clone size: medium-sized
V gene: TRBV28
D gene: -
J gene: TRBJ1-4
CDR3 protein: CASSAAGRGDEKLFF
CDR3 DNA: TGTGCCAGCAGTGCCGCGGGGCGGGGAGACGAAAAACTGTTTTTT

clone size: -
V gene: TRBV29-1
D gene: -
J gene: TRBJ1-2
CDR3 protein: CSGIGASYGYTF
CDR3 DNA: TGCAGCGGAATCGGGGCCTCATATGGCTACACCTTC

clone size: -
V gene: TRBV5-4
D gene: TRBD2
J gene: TRBJ2-7
CDR3 protein: CASSQLAGGSYEQYF
CDR3 DNA: TGTGCCAGCAGCCAACTAGCGGGAGGCTCCTACGAGCAGTACTTC

clone size: few
V gene: TRBV2
D gene: TRBD2
J gene: TRBJ2-1
CDR3 protein: CASSGGPDYPLREGFF
CDR3 DNA: TGTGCCAGCAGTGGGGGACCGGACTACCCACTGCGGGAGGGGTTCTTC

clone size: -
V gene: TRBV7-8
D gene: -
J gene: TRBJ2-5
CDR3 protein: CASSWGLGETQYF
CDR3 DNA: TGTGCCAGCAGCTGGGGATTGGGAGAGACCCAGTACTTC

clone size: -
V gene: TRBV2
D gene: -
J gene: TRBJ2-3
CDR3 protein: CASSNTGRRDTQYF
CDR3 DNA: TGTGCCAGCAGTAATACAGGGAGGAGGGATACGCAGTATTTT

clone size: few
V gene: TRBV15
D gene: -
J gene: TRBJ2-7
CDR3 protein: CATSRDLTAGEQYF
CDR3 DNA: TGTGCCACCAGCAGAGATCTAACGGCGGGGGAGCAGTACTTC

clone size: -
V gene: TRBV6-6
D gene: TRBD1
J gene: TRBJ1-2
CDR3 protein: CASSPYAGTDSGYTF
CDR3 DNA: TGTGCCAGCAGTCCCTATGCCGGGACAGATTCGGGCTACACCTTC

clone size: -
V gene: TRBV30
D gene: TRBD1
J gene: TRBJ2-4
CDR3 protein: CAWSEWTGGMNIQYF
CDR3 DNA: TGTGCCTGGAGTGAGTGGACAGGGGGCATGAACATTCAGTACTTC

clone size: few
V gene: TRBV28
D gene: -
J gene: TRBJ1-5
CDR3 protein: CASTLDNQPQHF
CDR3 DNA: TGTGCCAGCACCTTGGACAATCAGCCCCAGCATTTT

clone size: -
V gene: TRBV11-3
D gene: TRBD2
J gene: TRBJ2-7
CDR3 protein: CASSKGLAGAYEQYF
CDR3 DNA: TGTGCCAGCAGCAAAGGACTAGCGGGGGCCTACGAGCAGTACTTC

clone size: medium-sized
V gene: TRBV7-2
D gene: -
J gene: TRBJ1-3
CDR3 protein: CASSSQQGYGNTIYF
CDR3 DNA: TGTGCCAGCAGCTCACAACAGGGTTATGGAAACACCATATATTTT

clone size: few
V gene: TRBV18
D gene: -
J gene: TRBJ2-7
CDR3 protein: CASSPSRTGYEQYF
CDR3 DNA: TGTGCCAGCTCACCCTCCCGGACTGGCTACGAGCAGTACTTC

clone size: medium-sized
V gene: TRBV7-9
D gene: -
J gene: TRBJ2-3
CDR3 protein: CASSLAAGPSDTQYF
CDR3 DNA: TGTGCCAGCAGCTTAGCGGCAGGGCCGTCGGATACGCAGTATTTT

clone size: -
V gene: TRBV5-6
D gene: -
J gene: TRBJ1-5
CDR3 protein: CASSLLGKPDQPQHF
CDR3 DNA: TGTGCCAGCAGCTTATTGGGGAAGCCCGATCAGCCCCAGCATTTT

clone size: medium-sized
V gene: TRBV19
D gene: TRBD1
J gene: TRBJ1-5
CDR3 protein: CASSTRQGARNQPQHF
CDR3 DNA: TGTGCCAGTAGTACCCGACAGGGGGCCCGGAATCAGCCCCAGCATTTT

clone size: medium-sized
V gene: TRBV16
D gene: -
J gene: TRBJ2-3
CDR3 protein: CASRVENPDTQYF
CDR3 DNA: TGTGCCAGCAGAGTGGAGAACCCAGATACGCAGTATTTT

clone size: -
V gene: TRBV6-5
D gene: -
J gene: TRBJ2-7
CDR3 protein: CASSYGSSSYEQYF
CDR3 DNA: TGTGCCAGCAGTTACGGGAGCAGTTCCTACGAGCAGTACTTC

clone size: -
V gene: TRBV19
D gene: -
J gene: TRBJ2-7
CDR3 protein: CASATGKTSYEQYF
CDR3 DNA: TGTGCCAGTGCTACAGGAAAAACCTCCTACGAGCAGTACTTC

clone size: -
V gene: TRBV5-1
D gene: -
J gene: TRBJ1-4
CDR3 protein: CASSLWGQGGEKLFF
CDR3 DNA: TGCGCCAGCAGCTTGTGGGGTCAGGGCGGTGAAAAACTGTTTTTT

clone size: medium-sized
V gene: TRBV29-1
D gene: -
J gene: TRBJ1-2
CDR3 protein: CSVSGQGNYGYTF
CDR3 DNA: TGCAGCGTCTCGGGACAAGGAAACTATGGCTACACCTTC

clone size: -
V gene: TRBV28
D gene: TRBD2
J gene: TRBJ2-3
CDR3 protein: CASSLGLAPDTQYF
CDR3 DNA: TGTGCCAGCAGTCTGGGACTAGCACCAGATACGCAGTATTTT

clone size: -
V gene: TRBV27
D gene: -
J gene: TRBJ1-5
CDR3 protein: CASGTLTVPQHF
CDR3 DNA: TGTGCCAGCGGGACTTTGACAGTGCCCCAGCATTTT

clone size: -
V gene: TRBV6-1
D gene: -
J gene: TRBJ1-5
CDR3 protein: CAISFGGSNQPQHF
CDR3 DNA: TGTGCCATCAGTTTCGGGGGCAGCAATCAGCCCCAGCATTTT

clone size: medium-sized
V gene: TRBV6-5
D gene: TRBD1
J gene: TRBJ1-2
CDR3 protein: CASSYSDRVVGYTF
CDR3 DNA: TGTGCCAGCAGTTACTCGGACAGGGTGGTTGGCTACACCTTC

clone size: -
V gene: TRBV6-6
D gene: -
J gene: TRBJ2-7
CDR3 protein: CASSSIYEQYF
CDR3 DNA: TGTGCCAGCAGTTCAATCTACGAGCAGTACTTC

clone size: -
V gene: TRBV30
D gene: -
J gene: TRBJ1-2
CDR3 protein: CAWRPGQYYGYTF
CDR3 DNA: TGTGCCTGGAGGCCCGGGCAGTACTATGGCTACACCTTC

clone size: medium-sized
V gene: TRBV10-3
D gene: TRBD1
J gene: TRBJ1-4
CDR3 protein: CAISESRTGTEKLFF
CDR3 DNA: TGTGCCATCAGTGAGTCGAGGACAGGGACTGAAAAACTGTTTTTT

clone size: -
V gene: TRBV27
D gene: -
J gene: TRBJ1-5
CDR3 protein: CASSSPGPGGSAQHF
CDR3 DNA: TGTGCCAGCAGTTCCCCTGGGCCGGGTGGGTCAGCCCAGCATTTT

clone size: -
V gene: TRBV7-9
D gene: TRBD2
J gene: TRBJ2-5
CDR3 protein: CASSLTSGKETQYF
CDR3 DNA: TGTGCCAGCAGCTTGACTAGCGGGAAAGAGACCCAGTACTTC

clone size: -
V gene: TRBV27
D gene: -
J gene: TRBJ1-1
CDR3 protein: CASGGHGNTEAFF
CDR3 DNA: TGTGCCAGCGGGGGACACGGGAACACTGAAGCTTTCTTT

clone size: few
V gene: TRBV6-5
D gene: TRBD2
J gene: TRBJ2-7
CDR3 protein: CASSYGREMDKQYF
CDR3 DNA: TGTGCCAGCAGTTACGGGCGGGAGATGGATAAGCAGTACTTC

clone size: -
V gene: TRBV5-4
D gene: TRBD2
J gene: TRBJ2-3
CDR3 protein: CASSQGLAGTDTQYF
CDR3 DNA: TGTGCCAGCAGCCAGGGACTAGCGGGCACAGATACGCAGTATTTT

clone size: -
V gene: TRBV6-6
D gene: -
J gene: TRBJ2-7
CDR3 protein: CASSYSRAPYEQYF
CDR3 DNA: TGTGCCAGCAGTTACTCGAGGGCCCCCTACGAGCAGTACTTC

clone size: medium-sized
V gene: TRBV30
D gene: -
J gene: TRBJ2-3
CDR3 protein: CAWSVRGADTQYF
CDR3 DNA: TGTGCCTGGAGTGTACGAGGGGCAGATACGCAGTATTTT

clone size: medium-sized
V gene: TRBV28
D gene: -
J gene: TRBJ1-4
CDR3 protein: CASSLSPFIGGAQEKLFF
CDR3 DNA: TGTGCCAGCAGTTTATCCCCTTTTATCGGGGGGGCGCAGGAAAAACTGTTTTTT

clone size: -
V gene: TRBV5-1
D gene: -
J gene: TRBJ1-5
CDR3 protein: CASSLAGRGQGPQHF
CDR3 DNA: TGCGCCAGCAGCTTGGCCGGCCGGGGACAAGGGCCCCAGCATTTT

clone size: few
V gene: TRBV29-1
D gene: TRBD2
J gene: TRBJ2-7
CDR3 protein: CSVGGLAGVYEQYF
CDR3 DNA: TGCAGCGTTGGAGGACTAGCGGGAGTTTACGAGCAGTACTTC

clone size: -
V gene: TRBV7-3
D gene: -
J gene: TRBJ2-3
CDR3 protein: CASSFGGGTDTQYF
CDR3 DNA: TGTGCCAGCAGCTTCGGGGGAGGAACAGATACGCAGTATTTT

clone size: medium-sized
V gene: TRBV5-1
D gene: TRBD1
J gene: TRBJ2-6
CDR3 protein: CASSLGTGFGSSGANVLTF
CDR3 DNA: TGCGCCAGCAGCCTAGGGACAGGGTTCGGGAGCTCTGGGGCCAACGTCCTGACTTTC

clone size: -
V gene: TRBV7-9
D gene: -
J gene: TRBJ1-4
CDR3 protein: CASSLGQGVEKLFF
CDR3 DNA: TGTGCCAGCAGCTTAGGGCAGGGAGTTGAAAAACTGTTTTTT

clone size: -
V gene: TRBV12-5
D gene: -
J gene: TRBJ2-3
CDR3 protein: CASGSSTGVDTQYF
CDR3 DNA: TGTGCTAGTGGTTCCTCGACAGGAGTAGATACGCAGTATTTT

clone size: -
V gene: TRBV10-3
D gene: -
J gene: TRBJ2-2
CDR3 protein: CAINRGITGELFF
CDR3 DNA: TGTGCCATCAACCGGGGGATCACCGGGGAGCTGTTTTTT

clone size: -
V gene: TRBV7-2
D gene: TRBD2
J gene: TRBJ2-7
CDR3 protein: CASSMSSGRAYEQYF
CDR3 DNA: TGTGCCAGCAGCATGTCTAGCGGGAGGGCCTACGAGCAGTACTTC

clone size: few
V gene: TRBV5-5
D gene: -
J gene: TRBJ2-7
CDR3 protein: CASSQELQGRYEQYF
CDR3 DNA: TGTGCCAGCAGCCAAGAATTGCAGGGGAGGTACGAGCAGTACTTC

clone size: few
V gene: TRBV7-9
D gene: -
J gene: TRBJ2-2
CDR3 protein: CASTTSNLPNTGELFF
CDR3 DNA: TGTGCCAGCACTACATCAAATCTACCGAACACCGGGGAGCTGTTTTTT

clone size: once
V gene: TRBV7-3
D gene: TRBD2
J gene: TRBJ2-1
CDR3 protein: CASSAQPGTKLNEQFF
CDR3 DNA: TGTGCCAGCAGTGCCCAACCCGGGACTAAACTCAATGAGCAGTTCTTC

clone size: -
V gene: TRBV27
D gene: -
J gene: TRBJ1-1
CDR3 protein: CASSFLGPREAFF
CDR3 DNA: TGTGCCAGCAGTTTCCTCGGACCTAGGGAAGCTTTCTTT

clone size: -
V gene: TRBV19
D gene: -
J gene: TRBJ2-1
CDR3 protein: CASRRTGEGEQFF
CDR3 DNA: TGTGCCAGTAGGCGAACAGGGGAGGGTGAGCAGTTCTTC

clone size: few
V gene: TRBV6-6
D gene: TRBD1
J gene: TRBJ1-2
CDR3 protein: CASSLNRGHGYTF
CDR3 DNA: TGTGCCAGCAGTCTTAACAGGGGGCATGGCTACACCTTC

clone size: -
V gene: TRBV19
D gene: TRBD1
J gene: TRBJ1-3
CDR3 protein: CASSPQGVTGNTIYF
CDR3 DNA: TGTGCCAGTAGTCCTCAGGGGGTAACTGGAAACACCATATATTTT

clone size: -
V gene: TRBV2
D gene: -
J gene: TRBJ2-2
CDR3 protein: CASSGLRSTGELFF
CDR3 DNA: TGTGCCAGCAGTGGGCTGAGAAGTACCGGGGAGCTGTTTTTT

clone size: -
V gene: TRBV29-1
D gene: -
J gene: TRBJ2-7
CDR3 protein: CSVEGAVTSGANRYEQYF
CDR3 DNA: TGCAGCGTTGAAGGGGCCGTCACAAGTGGCGCTAATCGGTACGAGCAGTACTTC

clone size: -
V gene: TRBV5-1
D gene: -
J gene: TRBJ2-1
CDR3 protein: CASSSMGSYNEQFF
CDR3 DNA: TGCGCCAGCAGCTCCATGGGGTCCTACAATGAGCAGTTCTTC

clone size: -
V gene: TRBV4-3
D gene: -
J gene: TRBJ1-1
CDR3 protein: CASSPSDNTEAFF
CDR3 DNA: TGCGCCAGCAGCCCCTCTGACAACACTGAAGCTTTCTTT

clone size: once
V gene: TRBV7-2
D gene: -
J gene: TRBJ2-3
CDR3 protein: CASSFRGGAYDTQYF
CDR3 DNA: TGTGCCAGCAGCTTTCGCGGGGGCGCATATGATACGCAGTATTTT

clone size: large
V gene: TRBV7-2
D gene: -
J gene: TRBJ2-2
CDR3 protein: CASSRGQRHTGELFF
CDR3 DNA: TGTGCCAGCAGTCGAGGACAGAGGCACACCGGGGAGCTGTTTTTT

clone size: few
V gene: TRBV6-6
D gene: TRBD1
J gene: TRBJ2-1
CDR3 protein: CASSQRGTGYNEQFF
CDR3 DNA: TGTGCCAGCAGCCAACGTGGGACAGGCTACAATGAGCAGTTCTTC